The TCR beta chain described here comes from a study of OX40 agonist ivuxolimab in advanced cancers. The data were produced by immunoSEQ multiplex PCR, yet TCRdb's version contains in-frame clones alone and is incomplete. This table has approximately 7,400 clones, over 60% appearing once. V was pared by 4 bases and J by 8 bases, with 3 bases of the junction left unmatched. CDR3 length: 13 residues. The germline CDR1 and CDR2 sequences are SEHNR and FQNEAQ (reference sequence). The input for sequencing was CD4+ or CD8+ T cells sorted from blood, taken in a trial of the OX40 agonist ivuxolimab. The receptor was derived from an adult with an advanced solid tumor such as melanoma, head and neck, liver or kidney cancer. The rearrangement links TRBV7-9 to TRBJ1-4; TRBD1 aligns across 8 bases. Here the CDR3 reads CASSWTGQEKLFF. The CDR3 coding sequence is TGTGCCAGCAGCTGGACAGGGCAAGAAAAACTGTTTTTT. The full variable domain, completed using reference TRBV7-9 and TRBJ1-4, is DTGVSQNPRHKITKRGQNVTFRCDPISEHNRLYWYRQTLGQGPEFLTYFQNEAQLEKSRLLSDRFSAERPKGSFSTLEIQRTEQGDSAMYLCASSWTGQEKLFFGSGTQLSVL.